A selection of T cell receptor beta chains follows, all from one sample in a study of shared clonotypes between healthy human individuals. Some clones are missing from TCRdb's copy, which holds only in-frame ones; the method was immunoSEQ multiplex PCR. Among about 1.5 million clones listed, about 98% were seen once. Sequencing used naive CD4+ T cells sorted from blood. The receptors were sampled from a man aged 30 to 45 in good health. The CDR3 runs from the conserved cysteine through the conserved F or W. The D gene is left open where the match is weak. Clone size is shown for a subset of rows, as once, few, many or a class of expanded clone.

12	-	-	TRBV19	TRBJ2-1	TGTGCCAGTAGCGAGATATACAATGAGCAGTTCTTC	CASSEIYNEQFF
13	-	TRBD1	TRBV10-3	TRBJ1-5	TGTGCCATCAGTGAGGACAGGGTACAGCCCCAGCATTTT	CAISEDRVQPQHF
13	-	-	TRBV28	TRBJ2-3	TGTGCCAGCAGTTCGATACGGGACGATACGCAGTATTTT	CASSSIRDDTQYF
13	-	-	TRBV7-2	TRBJ2-7	TGTGCCAGCAGCGTGAGACAGTCCTACGAGCAGTACTTC	CASSVRQSYEQYF
16	once	TRBD2	TRBV10-3	TRBJ2-3	TGTGCCATCAGTGATCGGCTAGCGGGTAGCACAGATACGCAGTATTTT	CAISDRLAGSTDTQYF
14	-	-	TRBV9	TRBJ2-7	TGTGCCAGCAGCGTAGCAGTGGGTGCCTACGAGCAGTACTTC	CASSVAVGAYEQYF
19	-	TRBD2	TRBV5-1	TRBJ2-3	TGCGCCAGCAGCCATTGGGGGACTAGCGGGGTTCCTAGCACAGATACGCAGTATTTT	CASSHWGTSGVPSTDTQYF
15	-	-	TRBV7-9	TRBJ1-1	TGTGCCAACTCAAAATCGGGACTGACGAACACTGAAGCTTTCTTT	CANSKSGLTNTEAFF
13	-	-	TRBV28	TRBJ1-5	TGTGCCAGCAGAAGAACCGGGCTCATGCCCCAGCATTTT	CASRRTGLMPQHF
15	-	TRBD1	TRBV19	TRBJ1-2	TGTGCCAGTAGTATTGCAGGGGGCGGAGGTGGAGGCTACACCTTC	CASSIAGGGGGGYTF
13	-	-	TRBV18	TRBJ2-7	TGTGCCAGCTCACCGGGTTGGAACTACGAGCAGTACTTC	CASSPGWNYEQYF
15	-	-	TRBV7-2	TRBJ2-2	TGTGCCAGCACCACGAACCGGGCGGGGGCTGGGGAGCTGTTTTTT	CASTTNRAGAGELFF
15	-	-	TRBV5-1	TRBJ2-3	TGCGCCAGCAGCCGCGACCTATTTACAGCGGGTACGCAGTATTTT	CASSRDLFTAGTQYF
18	-	TRBD2	TRBV19	TRBJ2-1	TGTGCCAGTAGCCCAAGGGGACTAGCGGCTCTCTCCTACAATGAGCAGTTCTTC	CASSPRGLAALSYNEQFF
15	-	-	TRBV29-1	TRBJ2-3	TGCAGCGTTGCGAATTCGGGCGGTAGCACAGATACGCAGTATTTT	CSVANSGGSTDTQYF
15	-	-	TRBV28	TRBJ1-5	TGTGCCAGCACTATTGAGGAGGCGGGCAATCAGCCCCAGCATTTT	CASTIEEAGNQPQHF
16	-	-	TRBV5-6	TRBJ2-7	TGTGCCAGCAGCTTGGACCGGGGCGGCTACCCCTACGAGCAGTACTTC	CASSLDRGGYPYEQYF
11	-	-	TRBV28	TRBJ1-2	TGTGCCAGCAGTCCCCACTATGGCTACACCTTC	CASSPHYGYTF
14	-	-	TRBV5-6	TRBJ2-1	TGTGCCAGCAGCTTGGTACTAGCCTACAATGAGCAGTTCTTC	CASSLVLAYNEQFF
10	-	-	TRBV20-1	TRBJ2-7	TGCAGTGCTGCAACCTACGAGCAGTACTTC	CSAATYEQYF
10	-	-	TRBV20-1	TRBJ2-7	TGCAGTGCGTTGTGGTTCGAGCAGTACTTC	CSALWFEQYF
13	-	-	TRBV27	TRBJ2-1	TGTGCCAGCAGTTTATTAAACTACAATGAGCAGTTCTTC	CASSLLNYNEQFF
12	-	-	TRBV28	TRBJ2-7	TGTGCCAGCTGGGCAGGGACGGGGGAGCAGTACTTC	CASWAGTGEQYF
15	-	TRBD1	TRBV29-1	TRBJ2-7	TGCAGCGTTGAAGGAGGGGTGGGACAGGTCGGCGAGCAGTACTTC	CSVEGGVGQVGEQYF
15	-	-	TRBV9	TRBJ1-2	TGTGCCAGCAGCGTATTAGGGACCTCGGGCTATGGCTACACCTTC	CASSVLGTSGYGYTF
17	-	TRBD2	TRBV19	TRBJ2-3	TGTGCCAGTAGTATAGATTCTAGCGGGCGTAACACAGATACGCAGTATTTT	CASSIDSSGRNTDTQYF
11	-	-	TRBV20-1	TRBJ2-2	TGCAGTGCTAGGCGGACCGGGGAGCTGTTTTTT	CSARRTGELFF
13	-	-	TRBV19	TRBJ2-7	TGTGCCAGTAGGGGACCGCTAATGTACGAGCAGTACTTC	CASRGPLMYEQYF
14	-	-	TRBV28	TRBJ1-1	TGTGCCAGCAGTTTATTCGGTGCGAACACTGAAGCTTTCTTT	CASSLFGANTEAFF
14	once	-	TRBV6-5	TRBJ2-2	TGTGCCACTCTGACAGACCTGAACACCGGGGAGCTGTTTTTT	CATLTDLNTGELFF
17	-	-	TRBV27	TRBJ1-1	TGTGCCAGCAGTTTAGCCTGGGGTCTCCGAGGGGGCACTGAAGCTTTCTTT	CASSLAWGLRGGTEAFF
13	-	-	TRBV29-1	TRBJ2-5	TGCAGCGCGCGCCCGGGGGCGGAAGAGACCCAGTACTTC	CSARPGAEETQYF
14	-	-	TRBV15	TRBJ2-1	TGTGCCACCAGCAGAGCGGGTCCCGGGAATGAGCAGTTCTTC	CATSRAGPGNEQFF
11	-	-	TRBV30	TRBJ2-1	TGTGCCTGGAAGGCCCGGGGAGAGCAGTTCTTC	CAWKARGEQFF
14	-	TRBD2	TRBV5-1	TRBJ2-7	TGCGCCAGCAGTCTAGCGGGAAGCTCCTACGAGCAGTACTTC	CASSLAGSSYEQYF
18	-	TRBD1	TRBV18	TRBJ2-2	TGTGCCAGCTCACCTCAGAGGACAGGGTCCGTTCTTCCCGGGGAGCTGTTTTTT	CASSPQRTGSVLPGELFF
15	-	TRBD2	TRBV28	TRBJ2-7	TGTGCCAGTATGACTAGCGGGACGACGGGATACGAGCAGTACTTC	CASMTSGTTGYEQYF
14	-	-	TRBV4-1	TRBJ2-3	TGCGCCAGCAGCCAAGTCGTAGTTACAGATACGCAGTATTTT	CASSQVVVTDTQYF
16	-	-	TRBV9	TRBJ1-2	TGTGCCAGCAGCGTAGCTTTCGGCTTAGGGGGTGATGGCTACACCTTC	CASSVAFGLGGDGYTF
15	-	TRBD2	TRBV2	TRBJ2-5	TGTGCCAGCAGTGCGAAATGGCGGGAGGGCCGTGACCAGTACTTC	CASSAKWREGRDQYF
14	-	TRBD1	TRBV19	TRBJ1-2	TGTGCCAGTAGGGCCATCGGACAGGGCTATGGCTACACCTTC	CASRAIGQGYGYTF
14	-	-	TRBV15	TRBJ2-7	TGTGCCACCAGCAGAGATCGATTATCCTACGAGCAGTACTTC	CATSRDRLSYEQYF
17	-	TRBD2	TRBV18	TRBJ2-3	TGTGCCAGCTCACCCCGCGGGAGTAGCGGGACCCCAGATACGCAGTATTTT	CASSPRGSSGTPDTQYF
15	-	-	TRBV5-6	TRBJ2-1	TGTGCCAGCAGCTTGCCGGGACGCACTTACAATGAGCAGTTCTTC	CASSLPGRTYNEQFF
13	-	-	TRBV28	TRBJ2-2	TGTGCCAGCAGTTGGTCAGGGATCCGGGAGCTGTTTTTT	CASSWSGIRELFF
14	-	-	TRBV28	TRBJ1-2	TGTGCCACTGACTATCGCAAGGGGGTCGATGGCTACACCTTC	CATDYRKGVDGYTF
15	-	-	TRBV5-1	TRBJ1-2	TGCGCCAGCAGCTTGGGAGGTATGGGGAACTATGGCTACACCTTC	CASSLGGMGNYGYTF
15	-	-	TRBV9	TRBJ2-3	TGTGCCAGCAGCACCCGGGACTCCCGCACAGATACGCAGTATTTT	CASSTRDSRTDTQYF
17	-	-	TRBV5-1	TRBJ2-1	TGCGCCAGCAGCTTCCCGAAGTTGGGGCCCACCTACAATGAGCAGTTCTTC	CASSFPKLGPTYNEQFF
11	-	-	TRBV2	TRBJ1-2	TGTGCCAGCCGCCAGAACTATGGCTACACCTTC	CASRQNYGYTF
14	-	-	TRBV5-1	TRBJ2-7	TGCGCCAGCAGCTTGGCGGGGGAGGCCGGCGAGCAGTACTTC	CASSLAGEAGEQYF
17	-	-	TRBV7-3	TRBJ2-1	TGTGCCAGCAGTCCCCTAGGCGGGACAGCCTCCTACAATGAGCAGTTCTTC	CASSPLGGTASYNEQFF
12	-	-	TRBV28	TRBJ1-1	TGTGCCAGCGGCTACCCGGGTCGTCAAGCTTTCTTT	CASGYPGRQAFF